This paragraph covers one TCR beta chain sequence. As yet, its antigen is unknown. One junction end does not reproduce the germline sequence, and a read error may be involved. The sample is drawn from a study of regulatory T cells in long-lasting Graves disease. Study-wide context: Graves' patients, newly diagnosed, had taken antithyroid drugs under 3 months.

Relying on iRepertoire HTBI primers and Arm-PCR of CDR3 regions, the team built TCR beta libraries. TCRdb independently ran MiXCR on the multiplex PCR reads; one entry per CDR3 protein. Altogether 350,000 to 500,000 distinct CDR3 sequences are present, around 15% being singletons, with the ten largest covering about 11%. This CDR3 is built from 15 residues. CDR1 is SGHRS, CDR2 YFSETQ, per germline. Time point meaning: newly diagnosed GD, antithyroid drugs for less than 3 months. The TCR library was made from RNA that had been extracted from PBMCs in TRIzol. Patients hailed from an endocrinology department in Xi'an, China. Study results and caveats: Persistent patients shared more public clonotypes (about 2,700) than newly diagnosed patients (approximately 1,000).

The sample was also reused in another study, on T cells in Graves' hyperthyroidism and ophthalmopathy. That publication notes: Hyperthyroidism was newly diagnosed in patients aged 18 to 65 (duration under 2 months).

The V gene is TRBV5-1, the J gene TRBJ2-1, with D perhaps TRBD2 (5 bases). This TCR derives from a woman aged 25 to 39 with Graves disease. The specimen comprised peripheral blood mononuclear cells (PBMCs), sampled at new diagnosis, from a patient treated with antithyroid drugs. The CDR3 DNA reads TGCGCCAGCAGCTCAGGACTCCCGACCTACAATGACCAGTTCTTC. This sequence encodes CASSSGLPTYNDQFF.